The 27 T cell receptor beta chains below all came from one sample that was sequenced in a study of blood T cell repertoires in COVID-19. Sequenced by immunoSEQ multiplex PCR; TCRdb stores in-frame clones only, minus some. Seen here are 220,000 or so clones, approximately 84% observed once, and the top ten hold under 2%. Sequenced input: peripheral blood. The source is a woman of 80 years or more with acute or convalescent COVID-19.

The rearrangement uses TRBV2 and TRBJ2-2; unclear D gene. Germline-derived CDR1 and CDR2 are SNHLY and FYNNEI. Between the trimmed V and J ends, which lost 3 bases and 7 bases, there was a span of 3 bases. The CDR3 length is 11 residues. DNA for the CDR3: TGTGCCAGCAGTGATTACGGGGAGCTGTTTTTT. Residues: CASSDYGELFF.

The chain combines TRBV6-6 with TRBJ2-3, with 11 bases identical to TRBD2. The CDR3 loop spans 14 amino acids. From germline, CDR1 is MNHNY and CDR2 SVGAGI (reference sequence). The J segment lost 6 bases and the V segment lost 7 bases, leaving 6 bases of the junction unmatched. CDR3: CASTLAGGLDTQYF. The DNA of the CDR3 is TGTGCCAGCACCCTAGCGGGGGGTTTGGATACGCAGTATTTT.

The CDR3 coding sequence is TGTGCCAGCAGAGTCGACATAGCGGGGGGGATGGAGACCCAGTACTTC. Its translation is CASRVDIAGGMETQYF. The V and J genes are TRBV2 and TRBJ2-5; 11 bases fit TRBD2. The germline gives CDR1 SNHLY, CDR2 FYNNEI. The V gene end was trimmed by 6 bases and the J gene end by 5 bases; junction bases not matched to a gene: 11. The CDR3 is made up of 16 amino acids.

The CDR3 DNA reads TGTGCCAGCAGTTTGCGGGAGGGGGAGACCCAGTACTTC. Translation gives CASSLREGETQYF. The chain is built from TRBV12-3 or TRBV12-4 and TRBJ2-5; 9 bases agree with TRBD2. The CDR3 length is 13 residues. V was clipped by 3 bases and J by 5 bases; unmatched bases: 1.

The genes are TRBV7-2 and TRBJ2-5; D is possibly TRBD2 (5 bases). Trimming removed 4 bases at V and 5 bases at J, with 14 bases between. This CDR3 region has 14 residues. Looked up from germline, CDR1 is SGHTA and CDR2 is FQGNSA. The CDR3: CASSSRDFRETQYF. CDR3 nucleotides: TGTGCCAGCAGCTCCCGGGATTTTCGCGAGACCCAGTACTTC.

This clone showed up just a few times. This rearrangement joins TRBV19 to TRBJ1-6; tentative D call: TRBD1 (6 bases). The V gene lost 4 bases and the J gene lost 0 bases, with 7 bases spanning the gap. The germline V gene encodes CDR1 LNHDA and CDR2 SQIVND (reference sequence). The CDR3 extends over 15 amino acids. The CDR3 loop reads CASSKGDSYNSPLHF. The CDR3 nucleotides read TGTGCCAGTAGTAAGGGGGACTCCTATAATTCACCCCTCCACTTT.

To note about this clone: At the DNA level, this CDR3 is encoded by other sequences in the same sample as well. The rearrangement uses TRBV9 and TRBJ2-7, with D perhaps TRBD1 (6 bases). V lost 4 bases and J 2 bases, leaving 10 bases between the germline ends. The CDR3 consists of 13 residues. CDR1 SGDLS and CDR2 YYNGEE come from the germline V gene. This CDR3 is CASSPPGAYEQYF. For the CDR3, the DNA is TGTGCCAGCAGCCCCCCAGGGGCCTACGAGCAGTACTTC. Supplemented by reference TRBV9 and TRBJ2-7, the full variable domain reads DSGVTQTPKHLITATGQRVTLRCSPRSGDLSVYWYQQSLDQGLQFLIQYYNGEERAKGNILERFSAQQFPDLHSELNLSSLELGDSALYFCASSPPGAYEQYFGPGTRLTVT.

This clone showed up just a few times. The chain links TRBV7-3 to TRBJ1-3; TRBD1 matches at 9 bases. This CDR3 has 18 residues. The germline V gene encodes CDR1 SGHTA and CDR2 FQGTGA. J gave up 3 bases and V 5 bases, and 14 bases lay outside the gene matches. The CDR3 reads CASSLVGTGSSSGNTIYF. The DNA for the CDR3 is TGTGCCAGCAGCCTCGTGGGGACAGGGAGTAGCAGTGGAAACACCATATATTTT.

The chain recombines TRBV5-1 with TRBJ2-3; no clear D. V gave up 2 bases and J gave up 1 base, with 5 bases separating them. The CDR3 covers 13 residues. Germline V lookup: CDR1 SGHRS, CDR2 YFSETQ. The chain's CDR3 is CASSFPGTDTQYF. The DNA for the CDR3 is TGCGCCAGCAGCTTCCCCGGCACAGATACGCAGTATTTT. Together with reference TRBV5-1 and TRBJ2-3, the CDR3 gives the full variable domain: KAGVTQTPRYLIKTRGQQVTLSCSPISGHRSVSWYQQTPGQGLQFLFEYFSETQRNKGNFPGRFSGRQFSNSRSEMNVSTLELGDSALYLCASSFPGTDTQYFGPGTRLTVL.

This clone was seen a single time. The chain uses TRBV28 and TRBJ1-4; no firm D call. This CDR3 is built from 11 residues. V lost 10 bases to trimming and J lost 8 bases, with 11 bases between them. The germline V gene encodes CDR1 MDHEN and CDR2 SYDVKM. The CDR3 coding sequence is TGTGCCACCGGGAGACCCGAAAAACTGTTTTTT. It specifies CATGRPEKLFF.

V is TRBV27 and J is TRBJ2-1; D uncertain. Between the trimmed V and J ends, which lost 3 bases and 0 bases, there was a span of 9 bases. The CDR3 covers 15 residues. From germline, CDR1 is MNHEY and CDR2 SMNVEV (reference sequence). The CDR3 loop is CASSFRLSSYNEQFF. The CDR3 DNA is TGTGCCAGCAGTTTCAGGCTCAGCTCCTACAATGAGCAGTTCTTC.

CDR3 residues: CASSLNRGQGYGYTF. In nucleotides, the CDR3 is TGTGCCAGCAGCTTGAACAGGGGGCAAGGCTATGGCTACACCTTC. The chain has TRBV5-4 and TRBJ1-2, with 9 bases fitting TRBD1. Unmatched junction bases numbered 5, after V lost 1 base and J lost 4 bases. CDR1 is SGHNT and CDR2 is YYREEE in the germline V gene (reference sequence). The CDR3 has 15 amino acids. The full variable domain, its missing parts supplied by reference TRBV5-4 and TRBJ1-2, is ETGVTQSPTHLIKTRGQQVTLRCSSQSGHNTVSWYQQALGQGPQFIFQYYREEENGRGNFPPRFSGLQFPNYSSELNVNALELDDSALYLCASSLNRGQGYGYTFGSGTRLTVV.

The chain is built from TRBV7-9 and TRBJ2-7, with D possibly matching TRBD2 (6 bases). This CDR3 is 16 amino acids long. Germline V gene sequence: CDR1 SEHNR, CDR2 FQNEAQ (reference sequence). V was clipped by 1 base and J by 1 base, with 14 bases between them. The CDR3 spells CASSLVEGTGSYEQYF. In DNA form, the CDR3 reads TGTGCCAGCAGCTTAGTCGAGGGGACTGGGTCCTACGAGCAGTACTTC.

For the CDR3, the DNA is TGTGCCAGCGGATTAAGCGGGGGGGCCCGTGGTGAGCAGTTCTTC. Translated: CASGLSGGARGEQFF. V and J are TRBV7-6 and TRBJ2-1; 10 bases match TRBD2. This CDR3 has 15 amino acids. CDR1 and CDR2 (germline): SGHVS, FNYEAQ. V gave up 8 bases and J gave up 9 bases; unmatched junction bases: 13.

The chain uses TRBV28 and TRBJ1-5; unclear D gene. The CDR3 runs 12 residues. Germline CDR1 and CDR2: MDHEN and SYDVKM. V was trimmed by 6 bases and J by 2 bases, leaving 5 bases between them. Here the CDR3 reads CASRTGNQPQHF. CDR3 in DNA: TGTGCCAGCAGAACGGGCAATCAGCCCCAGCATTTT.

The genes are TRBV5-1 and TRBJ1-4; D call uncertain. The V gene lost 3 bases and the J gene lost 3 bases, with 9 bases spanning the gap. The CDR3 spans 14 residues. Germline CDR1 SGHRS, CDR2 YFSETQ. CDR3 loop: CASSSGWSNEKLFF. CDR3 coding DNA: TGCGCCAGCAGCTCGGGGTGGTCTAATGAAAAACTGTTTTTT. Full variable domain (remainder filled in from reference TRBV5-1 and TRBJ1-4): KAGVTQTPRYLIKTRGQQVTLSCSPISGHRSVSWYQQTPGQGLQFLFEYFSETQRNKGNFPGRFSGRQFSNSRSEMNVSTLELGDSALYLCASSSGWSNEKLFFGSGTQLSVL.

The chain combines TRBV5-1 with TRBJ2-7; 7 bases fit TRBD2. CDR1 is SGHRS, CDR2 YFSETQ, per germline. The CDR3 runs 13 residues. The V and J ends lost 3 bases and 3 bases, in that order; junction bases with no gene match: 3. CDR3 sequence reads: CASSSPGGYEQYF. CDR3 sequence (DNA): TGCGCCAGCAGCTCGCCGGGGGGCTACGAGCAGTACTTC.

V gene TRBV6-2 or TRBV6-3 combines with J gene TRBJ2-1; D not certain. CDR3 length equals 12 residues. Trimming removed 5 bases from V and 1 base from J, with 3 bases in between. Germline CDR1 MNHEY, CDR2 SVGEGT. The CDR3 DNA reads as TGTGCCAGCAGTGCGTCCTACAATGAGCAGTTCTTC. It specifies CASSASYNEQFF.

The J gene is TRBJ1-1, the V gene TRBV6-5; D unclear. V lost 6 bases and J 0 bases, leaving 8 bases between the germline ends. CDR3 length equals 13 residues. Per the germline V gene, CDR1 is MNHEY and CDR2 is SVGAGI. The CDR3: CASRPYMNTEAFF. DNA for the CDR3: TGTGCCAGCAGGCCGTACATGAACACTGAAGCTTTCTTT.

The V call is TRBV18, the J call TRBJ2-3, with 10 nucleotides matching TRBD2. The germline CDR1 and CDR2 sequences are KGHSH and LQKENI. Losses at the gene ends were 3 bases for V and 1 base for J; bases not matched to a gene: 4. The CDR3 covers 16 residues. In DNA, the CDR3 is TGTGCCAGCTCACCGGCGGGGACTAGCGGCACAGATACGCAGTATTTT. Amino acids: CASSPAGTSGTDTQYF. The full variable domain, rest sourced from reference TRBV18 and TRBJ2-3, is NAGVMQNPRHLVRRRGQEARLRCSPMKGHSHVYWYRQLPEEGLKFMVYLQKENIIDESGMPKERFSAEFPKEGPSILRIQQVVRGDSAAYFCASSPAGTSGTDTQYFGPGTRLTVL.

The CDR3 protein is CASSLVGGASYNEQFF. CDR3 in DNA: TGTGCCAGCAGCTTAGTCGGTGGGGCCTCCTACAATGAGCAGTTCTTC. This rearrangement joins TRBV11-2 to TRBJ2-1, with TRBD1 as a possible D gene (5 bases). This CDR3 is 16 amino acids long. Trimming cost V 1 base and J 0 bases, with 10 bases left between them. Germline V gene lookup returns CDR1 SGHAT and CDR2 FQNNGV.

V is TRBV6-1 and J is TRBJ1-1; weak D call: TRBD1 (5 bases). Deletions cut 5 bases from V and 1 base from J, with 14 bases between. Per germline, CDR1 MNHNS and CDR2 SASEGT. The CDR3 spans 15 residues. Written as DNA, the CDR3 is TGTGCCAGCAGTCCAATAGGACACCGGAACACTGAAGCTTTCTTT. This gives the protein CASSPIGHRNTEAFF.

This clone has a handful of counts. The DNA for the CDR3 is TGTGCCAGCAGCCCGACAGCCCCTTTCTGGGGCTACACCTTC. This gives the protein CASSPTAPFWGYTF. V is TRBV7-9 and J is TRBJ1-2, with a weak D call TRBD1 (5 bases). Trimming stripped 5 bases from V and 8 bases from J, with 18 bases between. There are 14 residues in the CDR3. The germline gives CDR1 SEHNR, CDR2 FQNEAQ (reference sequence).

This sequence joins TRBV6-2 or TRBV6-3 and TRBJ2-7, with 9 bases matching TRBD1. Unmatched junction bases numbered 7, after V lost 0 bases and J lost 4 bases. Looked up from germline, CDR1 is MNHEY and CDR2 is SVGEGT. The CDR3 is made up of 16 amino acids. The CDR3 spells CASSYSSTGGRYEQYF. For the CDR3, the DNA is TGTGCCAGCAGTTACTCGTCTACAGGGGGCAGGTACGAGCAGTACTTC.

The chain links TRBV7-2 to TRBJ2-3, with unresolved D. Germline V gene lookup returns CDR1 SGHTA and CDR2 FQGNSA. V lost 1 base to trimming and J lost 0 bases, with 11 bases between them. This CDR3 has 16 residues. The CDR3 protein is CASSLGGASSTDTQYF. DNA for the CDR3: TGTGCCAGCAGCTTAGGAGGAGCGAGTAGCACAGATACGCAGTATTTT. The full variable domain, completed using reference TRBV7-2 and TRBJ2-3, is GAGVSQSPSNKVTEKGKDVELRCDPISGHTALYWYRQSLGQGLEFLIYFQGNSAPDKSGLPSDRFSAERTGGSVSTLTIQRTQQEDSAVYLCASSLGGASSTDTQYFGPGTRLTVL.

V gene TRBV3-1 (or the pseudogene TRBV3-2) combines with J gene TRBJ1-3, with a possible D match to TRBD1 (5 bases). Trimming removed 9 bases at V and 2 bases at J, with 14 bases between. Germline lookup yields CDR1 LGHDT and CDR2 YNNKEL (reference sequence). The length of the CDR3 is 14 residues. DNA for the CDR3: TGTGCCAGTCAATGGAGGGACGCTGGAAACACCATATATTTT. Translating it yields CASQWRDAGNTIYF.

The chain has TRBV7-8 and TRBJ2-7; TRBD1 might be the D (5 bases). Germline V gives CDR1 SGHVS, CDR2 FQNEAQ. There are 14 residues in the CDR3. The germline V and J ends were trimmed by 3 bases and 1 base, with 10 bases remaining between them. CDR3 in DNA: TGTGCCAGCAGCTTGAGACAGCGATCCTACGAGCAGTACTTC. Translating gives CASSLRQRSYEQYF.